A single sample gave rise to the 20 T cell receptor beta chains below, sequenced in a study of metastatic and nonmetastatic thyroid tumors. TCRdb re-called clones from the PCR reads using MiXCR. This table has about 35,000 clones, roughly 19% appearing once. Until they underwent thyroid surgery, no patient had received any treatment. Sequencing used blood. The receptors derive from a female donor with papillary thyroid cancer or a benign thyroid nodule (not recorded which). Some clones in this sample may be carry-over from other donors' samples.

This clone was detected a few times. The rearrangement uses TRBV27 and TRBJ2-1, with D tentatively TRBD1 (5 bases). Germline loops: CDR1 MNHEY, CDR2 SMNVEV (reference sequence). The CDR3 runs 12 residues. V lost 7 bases to trimming and J lost 8 bases, with 12 bases between them. CDR3 amino acids: CASNYRLYEQFF. Written as DNA, the CDR3 is TGTGCCAGCAACTACAGGTTATATGAGCAGTTCTTC.

This clone was seen many times. The chain uses TRBV20-1 and TRBJ2-7; 13 positions agree with TRBD2. V trimming: 7 bases; J trimming: 6 bases; junction bases outside the gene matches: 18. This CDR3 has 17 residues. Germline V gives CDR1 DFQATT, CDR2 SNEGSKA (reference sequence). The CDR3 DNA reads as TGCAGTGTCCTCGGGACTAGCGGGAAAGGACTCAGAGGCGAGCAGTACTTC. Protein: CSVLGTSGKGLRGEQYF.

This clone was observed many times. The rearrangement links TRBV20-1 to TRBJ2-1, with 8 bases identical to TRBD2. Germline trimming cut 6 bases from V and 9 bases from J; bases unmatched to any gene: 10. CDR1 is DFQATT and CDR2 is SNEGSKA in the germline V gene (reference sequence). CDR3 length equals 13 residues. The chain's CDR3 is CSAIGGSGVEQFF. DNA of the CDR3: TGCAGTGCCATAGGGGGTAGCGGGGTTGAGCAGTTCTTC.

Comment on this clone: This may be a read error, as it is one base from a much larger clone. The chain recombines TRBV4-3 with TRBJ2-1; TRBD2 matches at 7 bases. The CDR3 extends over 13 amino acids. Looked up from germline, CDR1 is LGHNA and CDR2 is YSLEER. CDR3 sequence: CASIQDRLAEQFF. In DNA, the CDR3 is TGCGCCAGCATCCAAGATAGGCTAGCGGAACAGTTCTTC.

This clone showed up many times. The chain carries TRBV30 and TRBJ2-7; tentatively, D is TRBD2 (5 bases). Germline V CDR1 and CDR2: GTSNPN, SVGIG (reference sequence). Trimming took off 4 bases at V and 0 bases at J, with 19 bases between the two ends. This CDR3 has 16 amino acids. The CDR3 bases are TGTGCCTGGACACCTTCACAGAGACTAACCTCCTACGAGCAGTACTTC. Translation gives CAWTPSQRLTSYEQYF.

The table lists this clone with a few counts. A much larger clone is a single base away; this may be a read error. The rearrangement uses TRBV5-6 and TRBJ1-6, with D unresolved. There are 14 residues in the CDR3. Between the trimmed V and J ends, which lost 1 base and 8 bases, there was a span of 10 bases. Per the germline V gene, CDR1 is SGHDT and CDR2 is YYEEEE. CDR3 DNA: TGTGCCAGCAGCTTGTCCATGGGTCATTCACCCCTCCACTTT. Its translation: CASSLSMGHSPLHF.

V and J are TRBV7-2 and TRBJ2-3; possible D gene TRBD2, 5 bases. This CDR3 is 14 amino acids long. In germline, CDR1 is SGHTA, CDR2 FQGNSA. The ends were cut back, 5 bases at V and 0 bases at J, with 9 bases in the middle. This chain's CDR3 is CASSTRESTDTQYF. CDR3 nucleotide sequence: TGTGCCAGCAGCACCCGGGAAAGCACAGATACGCAGTATTTT.

V is TRBV2 and J is TRBJ2-1, with D hard to call. V shed 5 bases and J shed 3 bases, with 11 bases lying between them. Germline CDR1 and CDR2: SNHLY and FYNNEI. The CDR3 is made up of 14 amino acids. In DNA, the CDR3 is TGTGCCAGCAGTCCCCTTGCTGGCTACAATGAGCAGTTCTTC. Its translation: CASSPLAGYNEQFF.

By share, this clone counts as large (0.1 to 1%). The rearrangement joins TRBV28 to TRBJ2-3; D not certain. Trimming took 2 bases from V and 6 from J, leaving 9 bases between them. Germline lookup yields CDR1 MDHEN and CDR2 SYDVKM. The CDR3 has 13 residues. This CDR3 reads CASSLPSRDTQYF. The DNA of the CDR3 is TGTGCCAGCAGTTTACCTAGTAGGGATACGCAGTATTTT.

Note on this clone: Mismatch with germline at one junction end may stem from a read error. This rearrangement joins TRBV7-8 to TRBJ1-1, with D uncertain. There are 18 residues in the CDR3. Germline CDR1 reads SGHVS; CDR2 reads FQNEAQ. The CDR3 protein is CPSSRTTASWIGYTESFF. DNA for the CDR3: TGTCCCAGCAGCCGGACCACCGCATCGTGGATTGGGTACACTGAATCTTTCTTT. Variable domain in full (rest from reference TRBV7-8 and TRBJ1-1): GAGVSQSPRYKVAKRGQDVALRCDPISGHVSLFWYQQALGQGPEFLTYFQNEAQLDKSGLPSDRFFAERPEGSVSTLKIQRTQQEDSAVYLCPSSRTTASWIGYTESFFGQGTRLTVV.

A few counts support this clone. The chain has TRBV28 and TRBJ2-7; the D gene is possibly TRBD1 (6 bases). This CDR3 is 14 amino acids long. The germline V gene has CDR1 MDHEN and CDR2 SYDVKM. V dropped 5 bases and J dropped 3 bases, with 14 bases sitting between them. The CDR3 sequence is CASSPVGHSYEQYF. The CDR3 DNA follows: TGTGCCAGCAGTCCTGTGGGACATAGCTACGAGCAGTACTTC.

This clone was detected many times. This chain links TRBV28 with TRBJ1-5, with 7 bases aligning to TRBD1. Germline assignment: CDR1 MDHEN and CDR2 SYDVKM. The CDR3 covers 15 residues. V trimming: 7 bases; J trimming: 6 bases; junction bases outside the gene matches: 12. The CDR3, as DNA: TGTGCCAGCACCGCCCCGACAGGGAATAGTCAGCCCCAGCATTTT. It is translated as CASTAPTGNSQPQHF.

The gene calls are TRBV6-2 or TRBV6-3 and TRBJ2-7; 7 bases map to TRBD2. J gave up 4 bases and V 5 bases, and 8 bases lay outside the gene matches. There are 14 residues in the CDR3. Per germline, CDR1 MNHEY and CDR2 SVGEGT. In nucleotides, the CDR3 is TGTGCCAGCAGTATCGAGACTAGCTGTTACGAGCAGTACTTC. It specifies CASSIETSCYEQYF.

V is TRBV20-1 and J is TRBJ2-3; 8 nucleotides agree with TRBD1. Per the germline V gene, CDR1 is DFQATT and CDR2 is SNEGSKA (reference sequence). The CDR3 is made up of 15 amino acids. The CDR3 loop reads CGSSPRDRFPDTQYF. For the CDR3, the DNA is TGCGGTTCTAGCCCCCGGGACAGGTTCCCAGATACGCAGTATTTT.

This clone has a handful of counts. The chain has TRBV12-3 or TRBV12-4 and TRBJ2-2; 7 nucleotides match TRBD2. The CDR3 length is 14 residues. With V trimmed by 7 bases and J by 7 bases, 9 bases remained unmatched. The CDR3 coding sequence is TGTGCCAGCACCATTAGAGGGAGGGACGGGGAGCTGTTTTTT. It encodes CASTIRGRDGELFF.

The V call is TRBV27, the J call TRBJ2-7; no definite D call. Between the trimmed V and J ends, which lost 5 bases and 0 bases, there was a span of 11 bases. There are 14 residues in the CDR3. In germline, CDR1 is MNHEY, CDR2 SMNVEV (reference sequence). For the CDR3, the DNA is TGTGCCAGCAGTCTCCAAACGGACTCCTACGAGCAGTACTTC. Amino acids: CASSLQTDSYEQYF.

In its sample, this clone was seen many times. The V gene is TRBV6-4, the J gene TRBJ2-5; 10 nucleotides match TRBD2. Germline CDR1 and CDR2: MRHNA and SNTAGT. The CDR3 has 21 amino acids. Trimming at V came to 3 bases and at J to 5 bases, leaving 24 bases not matched to a gene. CDR3 sequence: CASSESTRRVAGGPGRETQYF. CDR3 nucleotide sequence: TGTGCCAGCAGTGAATCGACACGAAGGGTAGCGGGAGGCCCTGGGCGGGAGACCCAGTACTTC.

This clone was seen ten or more times. This sequence joins TRBV7-2 and TRBJ2-5, with 9 bases lining up with TRBD1. The V and J ends lost 0 bases and 5 bases, in that order; junction bases with no gene match: 10. There are 17 residues in the CDR3. In germline, CDR1 is SGHTA, CDR2 FQGNSA. CDR3 DNA sequence: TGTGCCAGCAGCTTAGCCGCCGGGACAGGGCCCAGGGAGACCCAGTACTTC. Protein product: CASSLAAGTGPRETQYF.

This clone was recorded at least ten times. This chain connects TRBV20-1 to TRBJ2-5; a weak D match, TRBD2 (5 bases). Trimming shortened V by 2 bases and J by 2 bases, and 12 bases separated the two germline ends. Germline values: CDR1 DFQATT, CDR2 SNEGSKA (reference sequence). The CDR3 runs to 14 residues. The chain's CDR3 is CSARLVWRQETQYF. As DNA, the CDR3 is TGCAGTGCTAGACTAGTCTGGAGGCAAGAGACCCAGTACTTC.

This clone was seen ten or more times. This chain uses TRBV2 with TRBJ1-1; 8 positions match TRBD1. Germline CDR1 reads SNHLY; CDR2 reads FYNNEI. J lost 1 base, V lost 10 bases, and 5 bases had no gene match. The CDR3 has 13 residues. The CDR3 DNA follows: TGTGCCACCAAACAGGGGGAGAACACTGAAGCTTTCTTT. It yields the protein CATKQGENTEAFF.